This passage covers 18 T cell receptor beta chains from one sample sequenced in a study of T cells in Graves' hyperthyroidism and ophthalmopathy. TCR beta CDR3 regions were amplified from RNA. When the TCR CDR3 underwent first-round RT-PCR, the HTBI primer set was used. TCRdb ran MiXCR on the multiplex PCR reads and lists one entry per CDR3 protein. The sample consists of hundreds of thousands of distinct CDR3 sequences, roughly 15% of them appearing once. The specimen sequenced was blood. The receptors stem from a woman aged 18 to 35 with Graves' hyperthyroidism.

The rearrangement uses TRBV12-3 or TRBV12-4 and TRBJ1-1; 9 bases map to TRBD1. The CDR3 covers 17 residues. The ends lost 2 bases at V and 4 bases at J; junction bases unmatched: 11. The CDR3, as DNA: TGTGCCAGCAGTTTAAAATTGACAGGGGGAGGACTCACTGAAGCTTTCTTT. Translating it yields CASSLKLTGGGLTEAFF.

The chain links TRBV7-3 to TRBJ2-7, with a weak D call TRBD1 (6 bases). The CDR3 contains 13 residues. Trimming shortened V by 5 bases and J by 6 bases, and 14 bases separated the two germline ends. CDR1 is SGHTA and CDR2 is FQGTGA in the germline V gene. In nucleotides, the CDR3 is TGTGCCAGCAGCCCGAATCAGGGGCGCGAGCAGTACTTC. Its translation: CASSPNQGREQYF.

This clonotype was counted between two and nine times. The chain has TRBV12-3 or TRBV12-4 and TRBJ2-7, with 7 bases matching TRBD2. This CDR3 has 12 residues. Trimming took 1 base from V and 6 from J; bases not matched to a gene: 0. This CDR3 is CASSLGEGEQYF. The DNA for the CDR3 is TGTGCCAGCAGTTTAGGGGAGGGCGAGCAGTACTTC.

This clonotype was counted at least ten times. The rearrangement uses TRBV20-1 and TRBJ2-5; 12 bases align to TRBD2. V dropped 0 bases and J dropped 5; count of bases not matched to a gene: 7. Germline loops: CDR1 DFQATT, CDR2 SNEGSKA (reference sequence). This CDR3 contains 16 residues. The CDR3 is CSARDRLAGALETQYF. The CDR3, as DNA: TGCAGTGCTAGAGATCGACTAGCGGGAGCCCTGGAGACCCAGTACTTC.

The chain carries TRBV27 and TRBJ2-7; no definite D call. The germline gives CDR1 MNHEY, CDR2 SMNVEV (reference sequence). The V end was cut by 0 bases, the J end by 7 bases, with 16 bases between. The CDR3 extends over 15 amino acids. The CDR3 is CASSLSNRALGEQYF. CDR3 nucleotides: TGTGCCAGCAGTTTATCGAACCGAGCATTGGGGGAGCAGTACTTC.

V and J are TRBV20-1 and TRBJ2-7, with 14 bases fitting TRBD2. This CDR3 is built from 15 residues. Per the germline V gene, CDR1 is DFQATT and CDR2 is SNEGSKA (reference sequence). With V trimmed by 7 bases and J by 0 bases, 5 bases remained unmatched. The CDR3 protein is CSVSGTSGSSYEQYF. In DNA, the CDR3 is TGCAGTGTGAGCGGGACTAGCGGGAGCTCCTACGAGCAGTACTTC.

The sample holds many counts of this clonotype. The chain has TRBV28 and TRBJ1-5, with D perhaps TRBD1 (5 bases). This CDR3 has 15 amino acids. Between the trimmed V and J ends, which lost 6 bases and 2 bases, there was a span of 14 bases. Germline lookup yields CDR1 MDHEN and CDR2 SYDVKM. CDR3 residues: CASSFDTGRNQPQHF. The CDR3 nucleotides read TGTGCCAGCAGCTTCGATACAGGCCGCAATCAGCCCCAGCATTTT.

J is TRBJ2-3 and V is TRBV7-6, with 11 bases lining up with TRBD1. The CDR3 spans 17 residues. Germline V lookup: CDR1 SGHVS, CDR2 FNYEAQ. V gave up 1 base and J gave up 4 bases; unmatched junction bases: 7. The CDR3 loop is CASSLGPGQGASDTQYF. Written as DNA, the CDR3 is TGTGCCAGCAGCTTAGGGCCCGGACAGGGGGCCTCAGATACGCAGTATTTT.

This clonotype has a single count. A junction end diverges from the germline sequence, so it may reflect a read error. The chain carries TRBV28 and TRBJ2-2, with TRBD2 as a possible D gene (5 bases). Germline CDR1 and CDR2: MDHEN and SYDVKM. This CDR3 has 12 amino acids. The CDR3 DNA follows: TGTGCCAGCAGCCCCCCGTCCGGGGAGCTGCTTTTT. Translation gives CASSPPSGELLF.

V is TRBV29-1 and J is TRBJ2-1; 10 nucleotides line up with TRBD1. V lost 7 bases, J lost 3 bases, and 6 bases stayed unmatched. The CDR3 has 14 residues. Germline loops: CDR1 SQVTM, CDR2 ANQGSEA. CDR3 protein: CSAAGDRGYNEQFF. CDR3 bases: TGCAGCGCCGCGGGGGACAGGGGCTACAATGAGCAGTTCTTC.

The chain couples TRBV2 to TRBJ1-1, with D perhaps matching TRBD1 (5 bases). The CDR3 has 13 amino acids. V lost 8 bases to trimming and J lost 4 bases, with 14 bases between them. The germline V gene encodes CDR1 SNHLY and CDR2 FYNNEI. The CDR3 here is CASLRGRGTEAFF. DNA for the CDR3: TGTGCCAGCCTCCGGGGGAGGGGCACTGAAGCTTTCTTT.

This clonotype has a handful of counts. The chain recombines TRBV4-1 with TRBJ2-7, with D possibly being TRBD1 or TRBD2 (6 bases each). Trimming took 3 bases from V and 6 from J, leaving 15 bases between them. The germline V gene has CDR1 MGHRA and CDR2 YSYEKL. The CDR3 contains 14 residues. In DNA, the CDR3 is TGCGCCAGCAGCCAGCCCCTAGGAGGGGGCGAGCAGTACTTC. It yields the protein CASSQPLGGGEQYF.

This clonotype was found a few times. CDR3 sequence: CSARASSRGGSPLHF. The CDR3, as DNA: TGCAGTGCTAGAGCGTCGTCCAGGGGAGGTTCACCCCTCCACTTT. The rearrangement links TRBV20-1 to TRBJ1-6; tentative D call: TRBD1 (6 bases). Germline V gives CDR1 DFQATT, CDR2 SNEGSKA (reference sequence). The CDR3 consists of 15 residues. Trimming stripped 1 base from V and 9 bases from J, with 16 bases between.

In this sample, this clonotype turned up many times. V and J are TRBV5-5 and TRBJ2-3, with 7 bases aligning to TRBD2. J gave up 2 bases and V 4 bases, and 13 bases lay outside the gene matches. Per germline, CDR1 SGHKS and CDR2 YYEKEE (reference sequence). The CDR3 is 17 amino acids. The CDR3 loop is CASSLGLTSLITDTQYF. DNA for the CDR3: TGTGCCAGCAGCCTGGGCCTGACTAGCCTGATCACAGATACGCAGTATTTT.

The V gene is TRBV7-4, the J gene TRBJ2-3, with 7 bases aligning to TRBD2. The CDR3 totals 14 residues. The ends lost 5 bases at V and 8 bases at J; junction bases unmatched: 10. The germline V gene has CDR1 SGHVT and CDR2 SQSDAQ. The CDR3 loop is CASSQSGTSTTQYF. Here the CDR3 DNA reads TGTGCCAGCAGCCAAAGCGGGACGAGCACTACGCAGTATTTT.

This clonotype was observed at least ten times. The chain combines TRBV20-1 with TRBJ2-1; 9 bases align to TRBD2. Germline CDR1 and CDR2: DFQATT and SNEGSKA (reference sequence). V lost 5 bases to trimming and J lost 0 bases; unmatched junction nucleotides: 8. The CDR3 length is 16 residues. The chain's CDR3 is CSARTYSGSSYNEQFF. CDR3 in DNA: TGCAGTGCTCGAACTTATAGCGGGAGCTCCTACAATGAGCAGTTCTTC.

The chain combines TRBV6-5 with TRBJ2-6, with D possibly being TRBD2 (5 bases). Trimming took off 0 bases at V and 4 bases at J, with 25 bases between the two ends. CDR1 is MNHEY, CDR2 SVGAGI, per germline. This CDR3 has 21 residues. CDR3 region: CASSYSPVSGKMLGGANVLTF. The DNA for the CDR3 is TGTGCCAGCAGTTACTCGCCGGTCTCCGGGAAGATGCTCGGAGGGGCCAACGTCCTGACTTTC.

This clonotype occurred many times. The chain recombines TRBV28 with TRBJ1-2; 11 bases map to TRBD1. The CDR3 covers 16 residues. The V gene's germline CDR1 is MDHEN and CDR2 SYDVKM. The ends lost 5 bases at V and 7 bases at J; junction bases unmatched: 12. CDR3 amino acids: CASSARTGGAGVGYTF. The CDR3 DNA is TGTGCCAGCAGTGCCCGGACAGGGGGCGCGGGGGTTGGCTACACCTTC.